The next 24 T cell receptor beta chains were all read from a single sample in a study of shared clonotypes between healthy human individuals. TCRdb's copy holds only in-frame clones and misses some; the assay was immunoSEQ multiplex PCR. The repertoire holds just over 2,000,000 clones, with approximately 94% as singletons. Terminally differentiated effector memory CD45RA+ cells were excluded from the naive CD8 cells, which were CD45RO-negative and positively selected for CCR7. The sequenced material came from naive CD8+ T cells sorted from blood. The source is a man aged 18 to 30 in good health.

V and J are TRBV11-2 and TRBJ2-5, with a weak D call TRBD1 (8 bases). The V end lost 5 bases, the J end lost 5 bases, and 15 bases lay between the germline ends. From germline, CDR1 is SGHAT and CDR2 FQNNGV. CDR3 length: 14 amino acids. The CDR3 loop reads CASSRQGRGETQYF. CDR3 DNA sequence: TGTGCCAGCAGCAGACAGGGGCGGGGGGAGACCCAGTACTTC. Full variable domain (remainder filled in from reference TRBV11-2 and TRBJ2-5): EAGVAQSPRYKIIEKRQSVAFWCNPISGHATLYWYQQILGQGPKLLIQFQNNGVVDDSQLPKDRFSAERLKGVDSTLKIQPAKLEDSAVYLCASSRQGRGETQYFGPGTRLLVL.

The CDR3: CASSALRGLAYEQYF. In nucleotides, the CDR3 is TGTGCCAGCAGCGCACTAAGGGGGCTAGCCTACGAGCAGTACTTC. V usage is TRBV7-6 and J usage is TRBJ2-7; 7 nucleotides match TRBD1. The CDR3 has 15 amino acids. Germline V lookup: CDR1 SGHVS, CDR2 FNYEAQ. The junction had 9 bases not matched to a gene; V was cut back by 5 bases and J by 2 bases.

V and J are TRBV4-1 and TRBJ2-5, with 11 bases aligning to TRBD2. Germline CDR1 reads MGHRA; CDR2 reads YSYEKL. CDR3 length: 17 residues. Trimming removed 0 bases from V and 4 bases from J; junction bases left unmatched: 7. In nucleotides, the CDR3 is TGCGCCAGCAGCCAAGATCTAGCGGGGGGCGAGGTAGAGACCCAGTACTTC. Protein sequence: CASSQDLAGGEVETQYF.

The chain is built from TRBV5-6 and TRBJ2-3; 11 bases fit TRBD2. The CDR3 has 15 amino acids. CDR1 SGHDT and CDR2 YYEEEE come from the germline V gene. Germline trimming cut 4 bases from V and 7 bases from J; bases unmatched to any gene: 8. In nucleotides, the CDR3 is TGTGCCAGCAGCGCCATAGCGGGAGGGCCGAATACGCAGTATTTT. It specifies CASSAIAGGPNTQYF.

The chain couples TRBV13 to TRBJ2-2; perhaps TRBD1 as D (6 bases). Per germline, CDR1 PRHDT and CDR2 FYEKMQ (reference sequence). Trimming cost V 0 bases and J 4 bases, with 12 bases left between them. The CDR3 sequence is 16 residues long. The CDR3 DNA reads TGTGCCAGCAGCTTAGGTGAGATGGACAGCACCGGGGAGCTGTTTTTT. This sequence encodes CASSLGEMDSTGELFF.

The rearrangement links TRBV7-8 to TRBJ2-1; 10 bases agree with TRBD2. There are 16 residues in the CDR3. Looked up from germline, CDR1 is SGHVS and CDR2 is FQNEAQ. The trim removed 5 bases at V and 4 bases at J, leaving 8 bases unmatched. Here the CDR3 reads CASSVRGTSAYNEQFF. CDR3 in DNA: TGTGCCAGCAGCGTCCGAGGGACTAGCGCTTACAATGAGCAGTTCTTC.

The rearrangement links TRBV2 to TRBJ2-3, with 11 bases fitting TRBD2. Germline trimming cut 6 bases from V and 3 bases from J; bases unmatched to any gene: 5. CDR3 length: 15 amino acids. Germline assignment: CDR1 SNHLY and CDR2 FYNNEI. The CDR3: CASRSGLAVTDTQYF. The CDR3 DNA sequence: TGTGCCAGCAGATCGGGACTAGCGGTTACAGATACGCAGTATTTT.

To note about this clone: Distinct nucleotide sequences in the sample also encode this CDR3. The chain has TRBV27 and TRBJ1-1; D not certain. The V end was cut by 0 bases, the J end by 1 base, with 6 bases between. Germline V gene data show CDR1 as MNHEY and CDR2 as SMNVEV (reference sequence). The CDR3 loop spans 14 amino acids. CDR3 in DNA: TGTGCCAGCAGTTTATCGATAGGGAACACTGAAGCTTTCTTT. Its protein product is CASSLSIGNTEAFF.

The V call is TRBV5-1, the J call TRBJ2-3; 8 bases are a match to TRBD2. Trimming took 6 bases from V and 1 from J; bases not matched to a gene: 13. Looked up from germline, CDR1 is SGHRS and CDR2 is YFSETQ. CDR3 length equals 17 residues. The CDR3 bases are TGCGCCAGCACAAATGCTATAGCGGGGTTCGGCACAGATACGCAGTATTTT. Translated, it gives CASTNAIAGFGTDTQYF. Full variable domain (remainder filled in from reference TRBV5-1 and TRBJ2-3): KAGVTQTPRYLIKTRGQQVTLSCSPISGHRSVSWYQQTPGQGLQFLFEYFSETQRNKGNFPGRFSGRQFSNSRSEMNVSTLELGDSALYLCASTNAIAGFGTDTQYFGPGTRLTVL.

V gene TRBV7-8 combines with J gene TRBJ2-7; TRBD1 agrees at 7 bases. Germline values: CDR1 SGHVS, CDR2 FQNEAQ. This CDR3 is built from 15 residues. The V segment lost 4 bases and the J segment 1 base; nucleotides outside the gene matches: 7. The chain's CDR3 is CASSSETGTSYEQYF. CDR3 in DNA: TGTGCCAGCAGCTCAGAGACAGGGACGTCCTACGAGCAGTACTTC.

This clone showed up just once. CDR3 in DNA: TGTGCCAGCAGCTTACGGGGGGCTGGGTATGAAAAACTGTTTTTT. Protein product: CASSLRGAGYEKLFF. The rearrangement uses TRBV7-6 and TRBJ1-4, with D maybe TRBD1 (6 bases). The CDR3 runs to 15 residues. In germline, CDR1 is SGHVS, CDR2 FNYEAQ. Trimming cost V 2 bases and J 6 bases, with 13 bases left between them.

This rearrangement joins TRBV19 to TRBJ1-1, with no clear D. From germline, CDR1 is LNHDA and CDR2 SQIVND (reference sequence). The CDR3 totals 14 residues. The V gene lost 0 bases and the J gene lost 1 base, with 6 bases spanning the gap. For the CDR3, the DNA is TGTGCCAGTAGTATAGATAACGGGAACACTGAAGCTTTCTTT. Its protein product is CASSIDNGNTEAFF.

The chain has TRBV28 and TRBJ2-7, with 8 bases matching TRBD1. CDR1 is MDHEN, CDR2 SYDVKM, per germline. The junction had 10 bases not matched to a gene; V was cut back by 1 base and J by 5 bases. CDR3 length: 16 residues. The CDR3 here is CASSLYRTGISHEQYF. The CDR3 DNA reads as TGTGCCAGCAGTTTATACCGGACAGGGATAAGCCACGAGCAGTACTTC. Looking up the rest from reference TRBV28 and TRBJ2-7 gives the full variable domain: DVKVTQSSRYLVKRTGEKVFLECVQDMDHENMFWYRQDPGLGLRLIYFSYDVKMKEKGDIPEGYSVSREKKERFSLILESASTNQTSMYLCASSLYRTGISHEQYFGPGTRLTVT.

The chain uses TRBV28 and TRBJ2-7, with 13 bases fitting TRBD2. This CDR3 region has 15 residues. Trimming at V came to 4 bases and at J to 4 bases, leaving 4 bases not matched to a gene. Germline CDR1 is MDHEN and CDR2 is SYDVKM. The CDR3 loop reads CASSSGLAGAYEQYF. The CDR3 DNA sequence: TGTGCCAGCAGTTCCGGACTAGCGGGAGCATACGAGCAGTACTTC.

V gene TRBV7-6 combines with J gene TRBJ2-3, with TRBD1 as a possible D gene (5 bases). V lost 3 bases to trimming and J lost 1 base, with 11 bases between them. Germline assignment: CDR1 SGHVS and CDR2 FNYEAQ. The CDR3 extends over 15 amino acids. CDR3 DNA sequence: TGTGCCAGCAGCTTGCACTGGGGCGGCACAGATACGCAGTATTTT. Encoded protein: CASSLHWGGTDTQYF.

The DNA of the CDR3 is TGTGCCAGCAGCTTCGACACCGGGGAGCTGTTTTTT. It is translated as CASSFDTGELFF. This chain joins TRBV5-5 and TRBJ2-2; D is unresolved. V was pared by 2 bases and J by 3 bases, with 2 bases between. The germline V gene encodes CDR1 SGHKS and CDR2 YYEKEE (reference sequence). CDR3 size: 12 residues.

V is TRBV6-6 and J is TRBJ1-1; 8 bases fit TRBD1. The length of the CDR3 is 15 residues. The ends lost 6 bases at V and 5 bases at J; junction bases unmatched: 11. Germline V gives CDR1 MNHNY, CDR2 SVGAGI (reference sequence). The CDR3 DNA reads as TGTGCCAGCAGCCTTGCGGCACAGGGGGGTACTGAAGCTTTCTTT. It codes for CASSLAAQGGTEAFF.

The chain joins TRBV4-1 to TRBJ1-2; D remains unclear. The V gene lost 4 bases and the J gene lost 4 bases, with 19 bases spanning the gap. CDR1 is MGHRA and CDR2 is YSYEKL in the germline V gene. The CDR3 length is 16 residues. The CDR3 protein is CASSPSGQTHLYGYTF. CDR3 in DNA: TGCGCCAGCAGCCCCTCCGGGCAGACCCATCTCTATGGCTACACCTTC.

V gene TRBV27 combines with J gene TRBJ2-3; D is unclear. The ends were cut back, 7 bases at V and 1 base at J, with 24 bases in the middle. The CDR3 has 18 amino acids. CDR1 and CDR2 (germline): MNHEY, SMNVEV (reference sequence). CDR3 in amino acids: CASTLIGPEAYRTDTQYF. Written as DNA, the CDR3 is TGTGCCAGCACTCTCATTGGCCCCGAGGCTTATCGCACAGATACGCAGTATTTT.

Regarding this clone: In the same sample, other DNA sequences code for this CDR3. This chain joins TRBV9 and TRBJ1-3; D perhaps matches TRBD1 (6 bases). V dropped 2 bases and J dropped 0 bases, with 9 bases sitting between them. CDR3 length: 15 amino acids. From germline, CDR1 is SGDLS and CDR2 YYNGEE. The CDR3 spells CASSVTGSSGNTIYF. DNA for the CDR3: TGTGCCAGCAGCGTCACAGGGAGCTCTGGAAACACCATATATTTT.

V is TRBV27 and J is TRBJ1-2, with D maybe TRBD1 (5 bases). Germline lookup yields CDR1 MNHEY and CDR2 SMNVEV (reference sequence). V was trimmed by 2 bases and J by 2 bases, leaving 9 bases between them. CDR3 length equals 14 residues. CDR3 sequence reads: CASSLHGANYGYTF. In nucleotides, the CDR3 is TGTGCCAGCAGTTTACACGGGGCGAACTATGGCTACACCTTC.

This rearrangement joins TRBV7-9 to TRBJ1-3, with D perhaps TRBD1 (6 bases). Trimming pared 5 bases from V and 1 base from J, leaving 18 bases between. The CDR3 spans 17 residues. CDR1 SEHNR and CDR2 FQNEAQ come from the germline V gene (reference sequence). CDR3 residues: CASSLPDSVLSGNTIYF. Here the CDR3 DNA reads TGTGCCAGCAGCCTCCCGGACAGCGTGCTTTCTGGAAACACCATATATTTT.

This rearrangement joins TRBV2 to TRBJ1-1; TRBD1 might be the D (5 bases). CDR3 size: 12 residues. CDR1 is SNHLY and CDR2 is FYNNEI in the germline V gene. The V end lost 10 bases, the J end lost 1 base, and 10 bases lay between the germline ends. CDR3 nucleotide sequence: TGTGCCACCCTGAGGGGGAACACTGAAGCTTTCTTT. It yields the protein CATLRGNTEAFF.

This sequence joins TRBV2 and TRBJ1-2, with D perhaps TRBD1 (6 bases). V lost 7 bases to trimming and J lost 4 bases, with 13 bases between them. CDR1 is SNHLY and CDR2 is FYNNEI in the germline V gene. CDR3 length equals 13 residues. CDR3 nucleotide sequence: TGTGCCAGCACCGAAGTACAGGGCTATGGCTACACCTTC. It encodes CASTEVQGYGYTF.